The source of this T cell receptor (beta chain) is a study of beta chain features in type 1 diabetes. Per germline, CDR1 GTSNPN and CDR2 SVGIG (reference sequence). Trimming pared 3 bases from V and 1 base from J, leaving 11 bases between. This CDR3 comprises 14 residues. What was sequenced were expressed TCRB transcripts, since all of the isolated RNA had been reverse transcribed. Clones were sequenced by immunoSEQ multiplex PCR, and TCRdb holds only the in-frame ones, with some missing. The sample has around 430,000 clones, 30% seen once. The sequence was obtained from a man aged 18 to 30 in good health. The sequenced sample was naive CD4+ T cells from blood. The V and J genes are TRBV30 and TRBJ2-3; perhaps TRBD1 as D (6 bases). CDR3 coding DNA: TGTGCCTGGAGGCAGGACAGCCGCACAGATACGCAGTATTTT. Amino acid sequence: CAWRQDSRTDTQYF. Looking up the rest from reference TRBV30 and TRBJ2-3 gives the full variable domain: SQTIHQWPATLVQPVGSPLSLECTVEGTSNPNLYWYRQAAGRGLQLLFYSVGIGQISSEVPQNLSASRPQDRQFILSSKKLLLSDSGFYLCAWRQDSRTDTQYFGPGTRLTVL.